This T cell receptor (beta chain) appears in the sequencing data of a study of blood T cells in healthy people across ages. This clonotype was observed a few times. What it recognizes is unknown. This CDR3 is built from 13 residues. Germline V gene data show CDR1 as MGHDK and CDR2 as SYGVNS. The V and J ends lost 8 bases and 3 bases, in that order; junction bases with no gene match: 4. General observations from the study: Diversity was estimated from one million T cells, and these estimates were considered underestimates. Naive CD4+ cells and diversity were both higher in long-lived donors than in aged donors.

Using a J-beta primer mix together with a sample-barcoded 5' primer, a second PCR was run for roughly 6 to 12 cycles. TCRdb re-analysed the 5' RACE reads in MiXCR, keeping a single row per CDR3 protein. The profile shows 730,000 or so distinct CDR3 sequences, 35% to 45% of them singletons. The J gene is TRBJ2-5, the V gene TRBV25-1; TRBD2 agrees at 9 bases. The sequence was obtained from a woman aged 55-70 years in good health. Sequences were obtained from blood. The CDR3 coding sequence is TGTGCCAGCGGGATAGCGGGAGAAGAGACCCAGTACTTC. This encodes CASGIAGEETQYF.